Listed below are T cell receptor beta chains from one sample, sequenced in a study of technical replicates of blood from a few donors. Clones were read by immunoSEQ multiplex PCR, and TCRdb kept only the in-frame ones, dropping some. The sample lists tens of thousands of clones; roughly 95% were seen once. The sequenced material came from T cells isolated from PBMCs. The receptors were gathered from a human donor in good health. Both conserved end residues are part of each CDR3. Each record gives: V gene, clone size, J gene, D gene, CDR3 protein, CDR3 DNA. D genes are given only for firm matches. A row's size may be missing; if present it is once, few, many or a size class.

v_call: TRBV5-1; clone_size: NA; j_call: TRBJ2-7; d_call: NA; cdr3_aa: CASSGTGRKYEQYF; cdr3_nt: TGCGCCAGTAGCGGGACAGGGCGTAAGTACGAGCAGTACTTC
v_call: TRBV7-9; clone_size: NA; j_call: TRBJ1-2; d_call: NA; cdr3_aa: CASSFGGGANYGYTF; cdr3_nt: TGTGCCAGCAGCTTCGGCGGCGGAGCTAACTATGGCTACACCTTC
v_call: TRBV18; clone_size: NA; j_call: TRBJ2-5; d_call: NA; cdr3_aa: CASSPTPARQETQYF; cdr3_nt: TGTGCCAGCTCACCAACACCCGCCAGACAAGAGACCCAGTACTTC
v_call: TRBV14; clone_size: NA; j_call: TRBJ1-6; d_call: NA; cdr3_aa: CASSLRQAYNSPLHF; cdr3_nt: TGTGCCAGCAGCTTACGACAGGCCTATAATTCACCCCTCCACTTT
v_call: TRBV2; clone_size: NA; j_call: TRBJ2-5; d_call: NA; cdr3_aa: CASRTETSYQETQYF; cdr3_nt: TGTGCCAGCAGGACAGAGACCTCGTACCAAGAGACCCAGTACTTC
v_call: TRBV15; clone_size: NA; j_call: TRBJ2-7; d_call: NA; cdr3_aa: CATSRVRQSYEQYF; cdr3_nt: TGTGCCACCAGCAGAGTGCGACAGAGCTACGAGCAGTACTTC
v_call: TRBV7-8; clone_size: NA; j_call: TRBJ2-5; d_call: TRBD2; cdr3_aa: CASRGLAGLPQETQYF; cdr3_nt: TGTGCCAGCAGAGGACTAGCGGGGCTACCCCAAGAGACCCAGTACTTC
v_call: TRBV6-1; clone_size: NA; j_call: TRBJ1-2; d_call: NA; cdr3_aa: CASKLRGGQSGYTF; cdr3_nt: TGTGCCAGCAAATTAAGGGGGGGTCAGAGCGGCTACACCTTC
v_call: TRBV6-1; clone_size: NA; j_call: TRBJ1-3; d_call: TRBD1; cdr3_aa: CASSEAGTGTGNTIYF; cdr3_nt: TGTGCCAGCAGTGAAGCGGGGACAGGGACTGGAAACACCATATATTTT
v_call: TRBV7-3; clone_size: NA; j_call: TRBJ2-2; d_call: TRBD1; cdr3_aa: CASSTTSGGLDGELFF; cdr3_nt: TGTGCCAGCAGCACAACTTCAGGGGGCCTCGACGGGGAGCTGTTTTTT
v_call: TRBV29-1; clone_size: once; j_call: TRBJ2-2; d_call: NA; cdr3_aa: CSVGLSGELFF; cdr3_nt: TGCAGCGTTGGTTTATCCGGGGAGCTGTTTTTT
v_call: TRBV7-6; clone_size: NA; j_call: TRBJ2-7; d_call: NA; cdr3_aa: CASSYRQAYEQYF; cdr3_nt: TGTGCCAGCAGCTACCGACAGGCGTACGAGCAGTACTTC
v_call: TRBV15; clone_size: NA; j_call: TRBJ2-7; d_call: NA; cdr3_aa: CATRKGRGGEPSYEQYF; cdr3_nt: TGTGCCACCAGGAAGGGTAGGGGGGGGGAGCCCTCCTACGAGCAGTACTTC
v_call: TRBV11-1; clone_size: NA; j_call: TRBJ2-5; d_call: NA; cdr3_aa: CASSLQGLKGETQYF; cdr3_nt: TGTGCCAGCAGCTTACAGGGACTTAAAGGAGAGACCCAGTACTTC
v_call: TRBV2; clone_size: few; j_call: TRBJ2-7; d_call: NA; cdr3_aa: CASARTASSYEQYF; cdr3_nt: TGTGCCAGCGCGCGGACAGCTAGCTCCTACGAGCAGTACTTC
v_call: TRBV30; clone_size: NA; j_call: TRBJ1-5; d_call: TRBD1; cdr3_aa: CAWRGTGPFQPQHF; cdr3_nt: TGTGCCTGGAGAGGGACAGGGCCTTTTCAGCCCCAGCATTTT
v_call: TRBV30; clone_size: once; j_call: TRBJ1-1; d_call: NA; cdr3_aa: CAWSHWNTEAFF; cdr3_nt: TGTGCCTGGAGTCATTGGAACACTGAAGCTTTCTTT
v_call: TRBV6-5; clone_size: NA; j_call: TRBJ2-1; d_call: TRBD2; cdr3_aa: CASSSRTSGRHEQFF; cdr3_nt: TGTGCCAGCAGTTCTCGGACTAGCGGGAGACATGAGCAGTTCTTC
v_call: TRBV4-2; clone_size: NA; j_call: TRBJ2-1; d_call: TRBD2; cdr3_aa: CASSRRPGGGTSYNEQFF; cdr3_nt: TGTGCCAGCAGCCGGCGGCCGGGCGGGGGGACCTCCTACAATGAGCAGTTCTTC
v_call: TRBV4-1; clone_size: NA; j_call: TRBJ2-1; d_call: NA; cdr3_aa: CASSPIADSHPNEQFF; cdr3_nt: TGCGCCAGCAGCCCAATCGCGGACTCGCACCCCAATGAGCAGTTCTTC